This T cell receptor beta chain was identified in a study of control samples from healthy donors and cancer patients. Produced via immunoSEQ multiplex PCR; TCRdb's table is partial and in-frame only. The data contain about 140,000 clones, approximately 90% of them seen just once; the ten biggest clones take up around 10%. The germline CDR1 and CDR2 sequences are SGHAT and FQNNGV. The CDR3 extends over 12 amino acids. Trimming removed 8 bases from V and 9 bases from J; junction bases left unmatched: 7. The rearrangement joins TRBV11-2 to TRBJ2-1; 7 bases align to TRBD1. The specimen sequenced was blood. The receptor was isolated from a woman in her thirties in good health. The CDR3 DNA reads as TGTGCCAGCTGGGGGACAGACGGTGAGCAGTTCTTC. It yields the protein CASWGTDGEQFF. Filled out from reference TRBV11-2 and TRBJ2-1, the complete variable domain reads EAGVAQSPRYKIIEKRQSVAFWCNPISGHATLYWYQQILGQGPKLLIQFQNNGVVDDSQLPKDRFSAERLKGVDSTLKIQPAKLEDSAVYLCASWGTDGEQFFGPGTRLTVL.